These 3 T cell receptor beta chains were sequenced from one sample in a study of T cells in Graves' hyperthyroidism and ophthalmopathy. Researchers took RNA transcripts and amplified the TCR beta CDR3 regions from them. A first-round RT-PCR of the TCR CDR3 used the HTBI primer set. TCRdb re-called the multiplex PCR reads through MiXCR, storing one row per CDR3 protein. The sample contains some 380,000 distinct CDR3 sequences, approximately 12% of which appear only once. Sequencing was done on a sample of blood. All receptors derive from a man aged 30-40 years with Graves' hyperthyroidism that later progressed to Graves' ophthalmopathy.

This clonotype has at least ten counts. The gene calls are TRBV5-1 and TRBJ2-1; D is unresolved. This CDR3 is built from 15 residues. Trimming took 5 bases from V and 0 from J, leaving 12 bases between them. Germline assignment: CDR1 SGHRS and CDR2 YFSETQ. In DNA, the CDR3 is TGCGCCAGCAGAGGTGGCGCGAGCTCCTACAATGAGCAGTTCTTC. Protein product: CASRGGASSYNEQFF.

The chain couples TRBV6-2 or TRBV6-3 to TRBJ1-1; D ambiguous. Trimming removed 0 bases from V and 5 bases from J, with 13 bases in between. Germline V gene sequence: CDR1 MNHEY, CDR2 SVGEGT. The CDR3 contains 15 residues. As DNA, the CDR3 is TGTGCCAGCAGTTACTCGATAGGGCCCGGGACTGAAGCTTTCTTT. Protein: CASSYSIGPGTEAFF.

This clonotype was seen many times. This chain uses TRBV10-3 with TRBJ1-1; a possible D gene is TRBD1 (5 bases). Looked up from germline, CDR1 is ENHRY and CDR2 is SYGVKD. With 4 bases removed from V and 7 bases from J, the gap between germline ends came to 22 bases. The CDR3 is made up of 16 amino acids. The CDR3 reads CAISVLWGHEDGEAFF. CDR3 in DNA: TGTGCCATCAGTGTTTTGTGGGGCCACGAGGATGGTGAAGCTTTCTTT.